This T cell receptor beta chain was sequenced in a study of shared clonotypes between healthy human individuals. Some clones are missing from TCRdb's copy, which holds only in-frame ones; the method was immunoSEQ multiplex PCR. Among some 980,000 clones listed, around 80% were seen once. Trimming removed 3 bases at V and 6 bases at J, with 13 bases between. This CDR3 spans 14 amino acids. The germline V gene encodes CDR1 KGHSH and CDR2 LQKENI. The chain uses TRBV18 and TRBJ2-3, with D possibly called TRBD1 or TRBD2 (5 bases each). Material for sequencing was memory CD4+ T cells sorted from blood. Subset noted: CD45RA-negative fraction. This TCR was recovered from a man between 18 and 35 years old in good health. CDR3 bases: TGTGCCAGCTCACCGGGACCTTCGGGTGATACGCAGTATTTT. Residues: CASSPGPSGDTQYF.